What follows describes a single TCR beta chain. The data were obtained in a study of blood T cell repertoires in COVID-19. Whole-study context: The origin of the acute and convalescent COVID-19 samples was the United States, Italy and Spain.

Per the study methods: Reference gene primer amplification gave estimated nucleated cell counts. Here immunoSEQ multiplex PCR was the method, and the copy in TCRdb shows in-frame clones only, minus some. Clone size and V and J calls were adopted from that table, with D and trimming inferred from the DNA. The sample includes approximately 160,000 clones, 85% to 90% seen only once; the top ten take about 7%. Germline CDR1 SGDLS, CDR2 YYNGEE. The V and J ends lost 3 bases and 4 bases respectively, with 22 bases between them. The CDR3 consists of 17 residues. This receptor was taken from a man aged 45-60 years with active or convalescent COVID-19. This chain connects TRBV9 to TRBJ2-5, with a weak D call TRBD2 (5 bases). Sequencing input: peripheral blood. CDR3 in amino acids: CASSAKLAGMVGETQYF. The CDR3 nucleotides are TGTGCCAGCAGCGCTAAGTTGGCCGGGATGGTGGGAGAGACCCAGTACTTC. Drawing the rest from reference TRBV9 and TRBJ2-5, the complete variable domain is DSGVTQTPKHLITATGQRVTLRCSPRSGDLSVYWYQQSLDQGLQFLIQYYNGEERAKGNILERFSAQQFPDLHSELNLSSLELGDSALYFCASSAKLAGMVGETQYFGPGTRLLVL.